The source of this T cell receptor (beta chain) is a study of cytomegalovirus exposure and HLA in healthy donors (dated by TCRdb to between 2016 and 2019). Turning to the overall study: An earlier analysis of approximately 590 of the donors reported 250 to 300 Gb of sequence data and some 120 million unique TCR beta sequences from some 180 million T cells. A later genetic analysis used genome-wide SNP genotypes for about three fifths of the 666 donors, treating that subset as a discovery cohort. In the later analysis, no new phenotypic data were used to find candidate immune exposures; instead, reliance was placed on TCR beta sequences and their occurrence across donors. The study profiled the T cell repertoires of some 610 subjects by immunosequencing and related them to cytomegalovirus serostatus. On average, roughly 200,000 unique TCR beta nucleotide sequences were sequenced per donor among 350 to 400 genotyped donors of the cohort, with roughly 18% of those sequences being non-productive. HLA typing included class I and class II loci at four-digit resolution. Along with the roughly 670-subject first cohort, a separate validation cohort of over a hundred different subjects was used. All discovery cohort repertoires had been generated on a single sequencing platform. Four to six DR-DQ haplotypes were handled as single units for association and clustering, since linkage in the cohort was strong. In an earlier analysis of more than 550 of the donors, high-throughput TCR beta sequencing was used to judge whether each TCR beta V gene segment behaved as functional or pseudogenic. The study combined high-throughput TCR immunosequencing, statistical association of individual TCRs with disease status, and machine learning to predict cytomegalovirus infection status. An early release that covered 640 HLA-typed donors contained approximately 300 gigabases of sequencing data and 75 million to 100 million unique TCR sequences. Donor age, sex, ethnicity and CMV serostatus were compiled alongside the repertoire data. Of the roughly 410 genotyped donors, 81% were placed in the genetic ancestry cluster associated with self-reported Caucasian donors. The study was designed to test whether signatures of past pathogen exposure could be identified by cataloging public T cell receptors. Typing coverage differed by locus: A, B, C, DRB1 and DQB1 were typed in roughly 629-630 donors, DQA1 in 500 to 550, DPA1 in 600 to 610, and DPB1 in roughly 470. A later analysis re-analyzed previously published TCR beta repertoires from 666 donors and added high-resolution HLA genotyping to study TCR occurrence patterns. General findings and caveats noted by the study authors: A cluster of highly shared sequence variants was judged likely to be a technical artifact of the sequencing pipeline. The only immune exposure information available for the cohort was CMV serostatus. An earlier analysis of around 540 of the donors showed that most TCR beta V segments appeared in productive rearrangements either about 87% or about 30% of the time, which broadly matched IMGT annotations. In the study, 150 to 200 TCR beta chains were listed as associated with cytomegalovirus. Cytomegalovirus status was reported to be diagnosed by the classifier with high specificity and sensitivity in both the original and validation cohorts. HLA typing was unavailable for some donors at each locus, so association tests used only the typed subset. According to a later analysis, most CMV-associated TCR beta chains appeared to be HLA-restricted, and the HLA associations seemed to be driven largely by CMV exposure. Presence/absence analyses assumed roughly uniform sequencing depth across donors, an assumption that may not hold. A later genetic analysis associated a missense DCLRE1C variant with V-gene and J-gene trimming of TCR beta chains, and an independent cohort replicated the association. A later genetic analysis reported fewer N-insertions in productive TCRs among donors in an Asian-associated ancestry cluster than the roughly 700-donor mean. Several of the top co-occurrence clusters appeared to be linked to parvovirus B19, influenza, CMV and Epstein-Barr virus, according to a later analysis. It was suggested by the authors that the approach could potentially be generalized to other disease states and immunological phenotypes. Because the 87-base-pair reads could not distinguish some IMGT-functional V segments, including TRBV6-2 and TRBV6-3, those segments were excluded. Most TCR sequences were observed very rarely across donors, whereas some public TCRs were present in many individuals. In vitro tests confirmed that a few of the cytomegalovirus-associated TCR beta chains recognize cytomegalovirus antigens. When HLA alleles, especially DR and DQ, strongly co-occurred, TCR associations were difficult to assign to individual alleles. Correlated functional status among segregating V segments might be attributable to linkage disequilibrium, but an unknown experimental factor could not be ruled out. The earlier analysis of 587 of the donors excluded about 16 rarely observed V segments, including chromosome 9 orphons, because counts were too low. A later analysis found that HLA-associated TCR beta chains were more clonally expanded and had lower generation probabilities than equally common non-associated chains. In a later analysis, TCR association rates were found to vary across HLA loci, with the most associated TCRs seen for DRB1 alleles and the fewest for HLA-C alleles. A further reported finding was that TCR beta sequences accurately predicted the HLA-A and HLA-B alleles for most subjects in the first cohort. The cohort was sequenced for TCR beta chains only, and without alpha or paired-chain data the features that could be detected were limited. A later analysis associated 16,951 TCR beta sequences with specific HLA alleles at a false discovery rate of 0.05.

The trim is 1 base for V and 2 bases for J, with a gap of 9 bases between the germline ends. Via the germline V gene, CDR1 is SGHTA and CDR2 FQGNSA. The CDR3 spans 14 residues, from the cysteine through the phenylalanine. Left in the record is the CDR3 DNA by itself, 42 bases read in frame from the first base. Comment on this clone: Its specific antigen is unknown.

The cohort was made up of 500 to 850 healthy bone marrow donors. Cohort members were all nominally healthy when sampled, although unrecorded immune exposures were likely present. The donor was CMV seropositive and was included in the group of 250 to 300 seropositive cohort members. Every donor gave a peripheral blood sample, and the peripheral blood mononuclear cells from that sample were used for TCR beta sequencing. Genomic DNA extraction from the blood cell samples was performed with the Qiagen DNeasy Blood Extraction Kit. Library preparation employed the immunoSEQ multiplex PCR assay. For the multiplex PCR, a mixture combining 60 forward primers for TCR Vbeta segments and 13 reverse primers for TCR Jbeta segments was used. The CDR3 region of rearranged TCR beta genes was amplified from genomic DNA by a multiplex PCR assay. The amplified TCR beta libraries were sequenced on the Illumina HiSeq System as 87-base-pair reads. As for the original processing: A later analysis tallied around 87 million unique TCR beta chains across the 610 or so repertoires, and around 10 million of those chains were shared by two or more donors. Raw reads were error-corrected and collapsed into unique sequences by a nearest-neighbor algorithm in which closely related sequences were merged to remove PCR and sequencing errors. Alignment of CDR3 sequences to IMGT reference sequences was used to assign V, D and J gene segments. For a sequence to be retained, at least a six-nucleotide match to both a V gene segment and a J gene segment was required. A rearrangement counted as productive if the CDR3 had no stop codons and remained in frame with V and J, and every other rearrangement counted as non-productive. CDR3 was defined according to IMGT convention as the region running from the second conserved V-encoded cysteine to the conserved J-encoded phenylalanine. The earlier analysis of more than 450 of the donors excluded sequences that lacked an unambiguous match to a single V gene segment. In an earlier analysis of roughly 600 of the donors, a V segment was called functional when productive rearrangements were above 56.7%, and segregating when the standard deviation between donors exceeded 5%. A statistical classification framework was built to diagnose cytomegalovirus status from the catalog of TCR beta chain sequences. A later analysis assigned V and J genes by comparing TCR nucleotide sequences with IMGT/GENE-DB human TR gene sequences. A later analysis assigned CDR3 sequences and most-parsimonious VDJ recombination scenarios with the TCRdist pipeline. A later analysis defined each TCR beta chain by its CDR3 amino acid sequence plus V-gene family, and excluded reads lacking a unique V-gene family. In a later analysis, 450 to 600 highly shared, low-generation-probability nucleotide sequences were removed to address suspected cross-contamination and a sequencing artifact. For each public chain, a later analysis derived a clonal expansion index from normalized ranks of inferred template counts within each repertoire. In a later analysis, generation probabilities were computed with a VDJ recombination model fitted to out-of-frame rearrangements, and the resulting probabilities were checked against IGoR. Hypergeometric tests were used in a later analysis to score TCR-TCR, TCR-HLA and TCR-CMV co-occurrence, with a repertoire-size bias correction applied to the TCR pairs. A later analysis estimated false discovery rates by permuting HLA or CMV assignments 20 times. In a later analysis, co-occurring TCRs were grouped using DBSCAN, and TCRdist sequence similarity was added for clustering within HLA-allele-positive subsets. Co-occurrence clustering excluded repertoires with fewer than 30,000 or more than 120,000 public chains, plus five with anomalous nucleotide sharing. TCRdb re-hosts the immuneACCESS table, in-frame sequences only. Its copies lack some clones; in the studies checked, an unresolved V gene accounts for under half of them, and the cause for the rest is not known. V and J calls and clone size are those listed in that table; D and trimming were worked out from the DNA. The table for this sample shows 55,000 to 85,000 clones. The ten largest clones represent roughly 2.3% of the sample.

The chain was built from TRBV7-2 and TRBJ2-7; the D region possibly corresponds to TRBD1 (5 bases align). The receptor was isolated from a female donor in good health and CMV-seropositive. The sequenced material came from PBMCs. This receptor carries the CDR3 CASSLDWGPYEQYF. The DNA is TGTGCCAGCAGCTTAGACTGGGGCCCCTACGAGCAGTACTTC.